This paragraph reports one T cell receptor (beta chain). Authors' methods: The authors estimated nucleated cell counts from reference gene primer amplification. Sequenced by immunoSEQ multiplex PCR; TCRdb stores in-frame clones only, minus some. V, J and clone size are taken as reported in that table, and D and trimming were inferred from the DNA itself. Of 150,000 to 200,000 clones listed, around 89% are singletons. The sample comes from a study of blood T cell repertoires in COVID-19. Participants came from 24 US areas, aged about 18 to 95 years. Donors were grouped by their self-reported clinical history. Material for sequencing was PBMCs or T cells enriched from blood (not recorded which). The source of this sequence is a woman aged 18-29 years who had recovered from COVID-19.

The CDR3 sequence: CASSQTTGTSASYEQYF. CDR3 sequence (DNA): TGCGCCAGCAGCCAAACTACCGGGACTAGCGCTTCCTACGAGCAGTACTTC. The chain couples TRBV4-1 to TRBJ2-7; TRBD2 matches 10 bases. Trimming took 2 bases from V and 1 from J; bases not matched to a gene: 8. The CDR3 has 17 amino acids. Germline CDR1 reads MGHRA; CDR2 reads YSYEKL.